The 30 T cell receptor beta chains below come from one sample, sequenced in a study of T cells in Graves' hyperthyroidism and ophthalmopathy. RNA transcripts yielded amplified TCR beta CDR3 regions. First-round RT-PCR targeting the TCR CDR3 was performed with the HTBI primer set. TCRdb reprocessed the multiplex PCR reads via MiXCR and lists one record per CDR3 protein. The repertoire includes some 720,000 distinct CDR3 sequences, around 15% of them detected once, and around 8.1% sits in the top ten. Sequencing was carried out using blood. The source is a man between 18 and 29 years old with Graves' hyperthyroidism.

This clonotype was recorded many times. The chain joins TRBV7-9 to TRBJ2-2, with TRBD1 as a possible D gene (6 bases). Trimming took 2 bases from V and 4 from J, leaving 20 bases between them. The CDR3 contains 18 residues. The germline V gene encodes CDR1 SEHNR and CDR2 FQNEAQ (reference sequence). The CDR3 protein is CASSLTGTVVGSTGELFF. CDR3 sequence (DNA): TGTGCCAGCAGCTTAACAGGGACCGTCGTAGGTAGCACCGGGGAGCTGTTTTTT.

This clonotype occurred many times. V gene TRBV12-3 or TRBV12-4 combines with J gene TRBJ1-2, with 10 bases that match TRBD1. Trimming at V came to 4 bases and at J to 2 bases, leaving 4 bases not matched to a gene. The CDR3 contains 15 residues. CDR3 DNA: TGTGCCAGCAGTTCGCGGACAGGGGGAAACTATGGCTACACCTTC. The encoded protein is CASSSRTGGNYGYTF.

CDR3 sequence: CASSPKGLSYNEQFF. For the CDR3, the DNA is TGTGCCAGCAGCCCGAAGGGTCTCTCCTACAATGAGCAGTTCTTC. J is TRBJ2-1 and V is TRBV7-9, with unresolved D. Germline V lookup: CDR1 SEHNR, CDR2 FQNEAQ (reference sequence). The CDR3 runs to 15 residues. Trimming removed 5 bases from V and 0 bases from J, with 11 bases in between.

The table lists this clonotype with a few counts. The chain links TRBV20-1 to TRBJ2-2; TRBD2 aligns across 14 bases. Germline trimming cut 3 bases from V and 4 bases from J; bases unmatched to any gene: 7. Germline-derived CDR1 and CDR2 are DFQATT and SNEGSKA (reference sequence). The CDR3 has 17 amino acids. The chain's CDR3 is CSARVTSGRARTGELFF. Written as DNA, the CDR3 is TGCAGTGCTAGGGTGACTAGCGGGAGGGCCCGCACCGGGGAGCTGTTTTTT.

This clonotype was seen only a few times. The chain uses TRBV9 and TRBJ2-1, with no clear D. CDR1 SGDLS and CDR2 YYNGEE come from the germline V gene. V lost 0 bases and J lost 1, with 8 bases in between. CDR3 size: 15 residues. The chain's CDR3 is CASSVDGMSYNEQFF. The CDR3 nucleotides are TGTGCCAGCAGCGTAGACGGAATGTCCTACAATGAGCAGTTCTTC.

This clonotype has ten or more counts. This chain joins TRBV29-1 and TRBJ2-3; 11 bases are shared with TRBD2. The germline V gene encodes CDR1 SQVTM and CDR2 ANQGSEA. The CDR3 totals 13 residues. Germline trimming cut 4 bases from V and 6 bases from J; bases unmatched to any gene: 3. The CDR3 region has the DNA TGCAGCGTTGTTAGCGGGAGGGGTGATACGCAGTATTTT. Translation: CSVVSGRGDTQYF.

This clonotype was found many times. The CDR3 coding sequence is TGTGCCTGGAGTGTAGGGCAGGGCGACCAGCCCCAGCATTTT. Amino acids: CAWSVGQGDQPQHF. This rearrangement joins TRBV30 to TRBJ1-5; TRBD1 might be the D (5 bases). V shed 0 bases and J shed 7 bases, with 13 bases lying between them. Germline V gene sequence: CDR1 GTSNPN, CDR2 SVGIG (reference sequence). The CDR3 is made up of 14 amino acids.

The chain carries TRBV19 and TRBJ1-1, with 7 bases identical to TRBD1. V shed 11 bases, J shed 4 bases, and the junction held 10 bases outside the gene matches. The CDR3 extends over 13 amino acids. Germline V gene lookup returns CDR1 LNHDA and CDR2 SQIVND (reference sequence). The CDR3 region is CASKEQGVTEAFF. The CDR3 nucleotides read TGTGCCTCCAAAGAGCAGGGGGTCACTGAAGCTTTCTTT.

Many counts were recorded for this clonotype. The chain uses TRBV10-3 and TRBJ1-1; possibly TRBD1 for D (5 bases). Looked up from germline, CDR1 is ENHRY and CDR2 is SYGVKD. This CDR3 contains 15 residues. V lost 2 bases and J 1 base, leaving 11 bases between the germline ends. The CDR3 sequence is CAISERGQQNTEAFF. The CDR3 region has the DNA TGTGCCATCAGTGAGAGGGGCCAGCAGAACACTGAAGCTTTCTTT.

This clonotype was detected ten times or more. The chain is built from TRBV7-9 and TRBJ2-1; weak D call: TRBD2 (5 bases). The CDR3 has 15 residues. Trimming shortened V by 5 bases and J by 5 bases, and 16 bases separated the two germline ends. CDR1 and CDR2 from the germline V gene are SEHNR and FQNEAQ (reference sequence). The CDR3 is CASSPKGGLNNEQFF. CDR3 coding DNA: TGTGCCAGCAGCCCCAAAGGAGGTCTGAACAATGAGCAGTTCTTC.

This clonotype showed up just once. This may be a read error: a much more frequent sequence differs by one nucleotide. This likely comes from a read error, as the CDR3 has no conserved phenylalanine or tryptophan at its end. The V gene is TRBV28, the J gene TRBJ2-7; D gene uncertain. The CDR3 loop spans 13 amino acids. V was shortened by 5 bases and J by 3 bases, with 11 bases between the two germline ends. Germline V CDR1 and CDR2: MDHEN, SYDVKM. In DNA form, the CDR3 reads TGTGCCAGCAGTCCTGCCTTGGACTACGAGCAGTACCTC. Amino acid sequence: CASSPALDYEQYL.

This clonotype was counted only a few times. The chain couples TRBV6-1 to TRBJ2-2, with 13 bases fitting TRBD2. Losses at the gene ends were 7 bases for V and 8 bases for J; bases not matched to a gene: 7. Germline lookup yields CDR1 MNHNS and CDR2 SASEGT. CDR3 size: 15 residues. Written as DNA, the CDR3 is TGTGCCAGCACCCGACTAGCGGGAGGATCAGGGGAGCTGTTTTTT. Translation: CASTRLAGGSGELFF.

V and J are TRBV29-1 and TRBJ2-5, with D maybe TRBD1 (6 bases). Per germline, CDR1 SQVTM and CDR2 ANQGSEA. This CDR3 comprises 14 residues. V lost 0 bases and J 5 bases, leaving 13 bases between the germline ends. CDR3 protein: CSVEDLGAEETQYF. CDR3 coding DNA: TGCAGCGTTGAAGATCTGGGGGCAGAGGAGACCCAGTACTTC.

This clonotype was recorded many times. The CDR3 here is CASSAAGRSYGYTF. The CDR3 coding sequence is TGTGCCAGCAGTGCCGCCGGACGGAGCTATGGCTACACCTTC. The gene calls are TRBV2 and TRBJ1-2; no clear D gene. V lost 4 bases and J lost 4, with 13 bases in between. The germline V gene encodes CDR1 SNHLY and CDR2 FYNNEI. There are 14 residues in the CDR3.

The gene calls are TRBV7-9 and TRBJ2-2; D not certain. The germline V gene has CDR1 SEHNR and CDR2 FQNEAQ (reference sequence). The V end was cut by 7 bases, the J end by 0 bases, with 9 bases between. The CDR3 is 14 residues long. CDR3 sequence reads: CASTDPTNTGELFF. Here the CDR3 DNA reads TGTGCCAGCACCGACCCCACGAACACCGGGGAGCTGTTTTTT.

This clonotype was counted at least ten times. The chain is built from TRBV2 and TRBJ2-5; D remains ambiguous. This CDR3 has 12 amino acids. The germline V gene has CDR1 SNHLY and CDR2 FYNNEI. Trimming shortened V by 0 bases and J by 5 bases, and 4 bases separated the two germline ends. CDR3 sequence: CASSEAPETQYF. The CDR3 bases are TGTGCCAGCAGTGAAGCGCCGGAGACCCAGTACTTC.

CDR3 loop: CSAQIPGQGGTGELFF. The CDR3 DNA is TGCAGTGCCCAGATTCCGGGACAGGGTGGCACCGGGGAGCTGTTTTTT. The rearrangement joins TRBV20-1 to TRBJ2-2; 9 nucleotides match TRBD1. The ends lost 6 bases at V and 4 bases at J; junction bases unmatched: 12. Germline-derived CDR1 and CDR2 are DFQATT and SNEGSKA (reference sequence). CDR3 length: 16 residues.

This clonotype showed up many times. The chain employs TRBV28 and TRBJ2-7; 10 bases are shared with TRBD1. Trimming took 5 bases from V and 4 from J; bases not matched to a gene: 8. Germline CDR1 is MDHEN and CDR2 is SYDVKM. The CDR3 covers 15 residues. Written as DNA, the CDR3 is TGTGCCAGCAGTCTACTAGGGGACAGGGGTTACGAGCAGTACTTC. Residues: CASSLLGDRGYEQYF.

In this sample, this clonotype turned up many times. This rearrangement joins TRBV5-1 to TRBJ1-4, with 8 bases aligning to TRBD1. In germline, CDR1 is SGHRS, CDR2 YFSETQ. The trim removed 4 bases at V and 3 bases at J, leaving 11 bases unmatched. The CDR3 is made up of 17 amino acids. The CDR3 coding sequence is TGCGCCAGCAGCGCCGACAGGGGAGGGCGAGCTAATGAAAAACTGTTTTTT. Its protein is CASSADRGGRANEKLFF.

The chain recombines TRBV7-3 with TRBJ2-2; D not resolved. V was pared by 1 base and J by 6 bases, with 9 bases between. CDR3 length: 14 amino acids. Germline V gene data show CDR1 as SGHTA and CDR2 as FQGTGA. CDR3 in DNA: TGTGCCAGCAGCTTAAACGCCATGGCCGGGGAGCTGTTTTTT. This codes for CASSLNAMAGELFF.

This clonotype has at least ten counts. The genes are TRBV12-3 or TRBV12-4 and TRBJ1-4; tentative D call: TRBD1 (5 bases). This CDR3 contains 14 residues. The ends were cut back, 1 base at V and 7 bases at J, with 10 bases in the middle. In nucleotides, the CDR3 is TGTGCCAGCAGTTTAGGCAGGGTGGGTGAAAAACTGTTTTTT. It is translated as CASSLGRVGEKLFF.

This clonotype was counted a few times. The chain is built from TRBV27 and TRBJ2-7; no reliable D call. This CDR3 has 13 amino acids. Trimming pared 6 bases from V and 3 bases from J, leaving 12 bases between. Germline V lookup: CDR1 MNHEY, CDR2 SMNVEV (reference sequence). DNA for the CDR3: TGTGCCAGCAGATTTGTGGACGGCTACGAGCAGTACTTC. Translating gives CASRFVDGYEQYF.

The chain carries TRBV24-1 and TRBJ2-2; D perhaps matches TRBD2 (5 bases). Germline V gene lookup returns CDR1 KGHDR and CDR2 SFDVKD. The CDR3 is made up of 16 amino acids. V was clipped by 1 base and J by 6 bases, with 14 bases between them. The CDR3 bases are TGTGCCACCAGTGATTTATGGTCCTCCGGGGCCGGGGAGCTGTTTTTT. Its translation is CATSDLWSSGAGELFF.

The chain couples TRBV7-2 to TRBJ2-5, with a possible D match to TRBD2 (5 bases). This CDR3 has 16 amino acids. Germline loops: CDR1 SGHTA, CDR2 FQGNSA. The V gene lost 1 base and the J gene lost 2 bases, with 14 bases spanning the gap. CDR3 nucleotide sequence: TGTGCCAGCAGCTTAGATAACCCACTAGTACAAGAGACCCAGTACTTC. It translates to CASSLDNPLVQETQYF.

In its sample, this clonotype was seen a few times. The chain employs TRBV18 and TRBJ2-7, with 8 bases identical to TRBD1. CDR1 is KGHSH, CDR2 LQKENI, per germline. V dropped 3 bases and J dropped 0; count of bases not matched to a gene: 10. The CDR3 spans 17 residues. This chain's CDR3 is CASSPSPGQVISYEQYF. Written as DNA, the CDR3 is TGTGCCAGCTCACCTTCGCCGGGACAGGTTATCTCCTACGAGCAGTACTTC.

This chain links TRBV18 with TRBJ1-5; D unresolved. The CDR3 covers 13 residues. Trimming stripped 2 bases from V and 4 bases from J, with 6 bases between. Per the germline V gene, CDR1 is KGHSH and CDR2 is LQKENI. In nucleotides, the CDR3 is TGTGCCAGCTCACCATCCCGGAATCAGCCCCAGCATTTT. Amino acid sequence: CASSPSRNQPQHF. The full variable domain, in which reference TRBV18 and TRBJ1-5 provide the parts outside the CDR3, is NAGVMQNPRHLVRRRGQEARLRCSPMKGHSHVYWYRQLPEEGLKFMVYLQKENIIDESGMPKERFSAEFPKEGPSILRIQQVVRGDSAAYFCASSPSRNQPQHFGDGTRLSIL.

This clonotype was counted only a few times. The chain joins TRBV5-6 to TRBJ2-1; D possibly matches TRBD1 or TRBD2 (6 bases each). The CDR3 extends over 13 amino acids. Germline lookup yields CDR1 SGHDT and CDR2 YYEEEE. Trimming took 5 bases from V and 3 from J, leaving 9 bases between them. DNA for the CDR3: TGTGCCAGCAGGGGGGGCCTCTACAATGAGCAGTTCTTC. Its protein product is CASRGGLYNEQFF.

This clonotype was observed a single time. The chain recombines TRBV28 with TRBJ1-1; D remains ambiguous. Trimming removed 10 bases at V and 1 base at J, with 13 bases between. Germline assignment: CDR1 MDHEN and CDR2 SYDVKM. The CDR3 covers 13 residues. As DNA, the CDR3 is TGTGCCATAATCTCTCGGAGGAACACTGAAGCTTTCTTT. Translated: CAIISRRNTEAFF.

This clonotype appeared a few times. V is TRBV14 and J is TRBJ2-1; D may be TRBD2 (5 bases). V was clipped by 0 bases and J by 3 bases, with 12 bases between them. Germline CDR1 SGHDN, CDR2 FVKESK. This CDR3 has 16 amino acids. Here the CDR3 DNA reads TGTGCCAGCAGCCAAGATGAAGGCGGACTCTACAATGAGCAGTTCTTC. Protein: CASSQDEGGLYNEQFF. Based on the CDR3 plus reference TRBV14 and TRBJ2-1, the full variable domain is EAGVTQFPSHSVIEKGQTVTLRCDPISGHDNLYWYRRVMGKEIKFLLHFVKESKQDESGMPNNRFLAERTGGTYSTLKVQPAELEDSGVYFCASSQDEGGLYNEQFFGPGTRLTVL.

This clonotype was seen at least ten times. The rearrangement joins TRBV18 to TRBJ1-5; the D is unclear. CDR3 length: 15 amino acids. V shed 6 bases and J shed 2 bases, with 14 bases lying between them. In germline, CDR1 is KGHSH, CDR2 LQKENI. The CDR3 loop reads CASSQSGQGNQPQHF. The CDR3 nucleotides read TGTGCCAGCTCGCAATCCGGGCAGGGCAATCAGCCCCAGCATTTT. The variable domain in full, with the rest retrieved from reference TRBV18 and TRBJ1-5, is NAGVMQNPRHLVRRRGQEARLRCSPMKGHSHVYWYRQLPEEGLKFMVYLQKENIIDESGMPKERFSAEFPKEGPSILRIQQVVRGDSAAYFCASSQSGQGNQPQHFGDGTRLSIL.